The 2 T cell receptor beta chains in this list originate from one sample, sequenced in a study of blood T cell repertoires in COVID-19. The data were produced by immunoSEQ multiplex PCR, yet TCRdb's version contains in-frame clones alone and is incomplete. This sample carries a few hundred thousand clones, 70% to 90% of them seen once, and the ten largest clones take approximately 2.8%. The sequenced sample was PBMCs or T cells enriched from blood (not recorded which). These receptor sequences come from a woman aged 45-65 years in a cohort exposed to, infected with or recovered from COVID-19 (not recorded which).

The V gene is TRBV28, the J gene TRBJ1-1, with 12 nucleotides matching TRBD1. The CDR3 is made up of 14 amino acids. The V segment lost 6 bases and the J segment 7 bases; nucleotides outside the gene matches: 6. Germline-derived CDR1 and CDR2 are MDHEN and SYDVKM. CDR3 sequence: CASRPGQGAGEAFF. CDR3 in DNA: TGTGCCAGCAGGCCGGGACAGGGGGCAGGTGAAGCTTTCTTT.

This rearrangement joins TRBV10-1 to TRBJ1-3, with 9 nucleotides matching TRBD1. Germline assignment: CDR1 WNHNN and CDR2 SYGVQD (reference sequence). CDR3 length: 16 amino acids. Trimming at V came to 4 bases and at J to 4 bases, leaving 8 bases not matched to a gene. This CDR3 reads CASSAGTGISGNTIYF. The CDR3 DNA follows: TGCGCCAGCAGTGCCGGGACAGGGATTTCGGGAAACACCATATATTTT.